These 26 T cell receptor beta chains share one sample of origin, sequenced in a study of T cells in localized non-small cell lung cancer. Assay: immunoSEQ multiplex PCR; the TCRdb copy retains only in-frame clones and omits some. The sample lists approximately 28,000 clones; roughly 87% were seen once. Sequenced material: peripheral blood mononuclear cells, taken before any cancer treatment. The receptors come from a woman aged 40-69 years with stage III lung adenocarcinoma.

This rearrangement joins TRBV5-8 to TRBJ2-1; D may be TRBD2 (6 bases). The CDR3 covers 15 residues. Germline loops: CDR1 SGHTS, CDR2 YDEGEE. V lost 1 base, J lost 0 bases, and 8 bases lay in between. This CDR3 is CASSLRGGSYNEQFF. CDR3 DNA sequence: TGTGCCAGCAGCTTGAGGGGAGGCTCCTACAATGAGCAGTTCTTC.

This rearrangement joins TRBV2 to TRBJ1-3; 7 nucleotides align to TRBD1. Germline CDR1 reads SNHLY; CDR2 reads FYNNEI. The ends lost 6 bases at V and 4 bases at J; junction bases unmatched: 6. The CDR3 runs to 14 residues. The CDR3 loop reads CASREQGMGNTIYF. The DNA for the CDR3 is TGTGCCAGCAGGGAACAGGGGATGGGAAACACCATATATTTT.

CDR3 sequence (DNA): TGTGCCAGCAGTGAAGCGTGGGGGCGCGGCTATGGCTACACCTTC. This translates into CASSEAWGRGYGYTF. The V gene is TRBV2, the J gene TRBJ1-2; a possible D gene is TRBD1 (6 bases). Germline CDR1 and CDR2: SNHLY and FYNNEI. This CDR3 region has 15 residues. Between the trimmed V and J ends, which lost 0 bases and 4 bases, there was a span of 12 bases.

The rearrangement joins TRBV2 to TRBJ1-6, with D perhaps matching TRBD1 (6 bases). Germline-derived CDR1 and CDR2 are SNHLY and FYNNEI. Trimming took 6 bases from V and 9 from J, leaving 12 bases between them. The CDR3 totals 13 residues. CDR3 DNA: TGTGCCAGCAGCGGGGGGCTGATTTCACCCCTCCACTTT. It specifies CASSGGLISPLHF.

The chain links TRBV28 to TRBJ2-5, with D possibly being TRBD1 or TRBD2 (5 bases each). The CDR3 extends over 11 amino acids. The V gene's germline CDR1 is MDHEN and CDR2 SYDVKM. The V end was cut by 3 bases, the J end by 13 bases, with 12 bases between. The CDR3 DNA reads TGTGCCAGCAGTTTGGGACGGACGATGTACTTC. Translated: CASSLGRTMYF. Combining the CDR3 with reference TRBV28 and TRBJ2-5 gives the whole variable domain DVKVTQSSRYLVKRTGEKVFLECVQDMDHENMFWYRQDPGLGLRLIYFSYDVKMKEKGDIPEGYSVSREKKERFSLILESASTNQTSMYLCASSLGRTMYFGPGTRLLVL.

The sample holds one count of this clone. The sample contains more than one DNA sequence encoding this CDR3. V is TRBV7-2 and J is TRBJ2-7, with D possibly being TRBD2 (6 bases). The CDR3 is 14 residues long. Germline values: CDR1 SGHTA, CDR2 FQGNSA. V was cut by 0 bases and J by 0 bases, with 6 bases left in between. For the CDR3, the DNA is TGTGCCAGCAGCTTAGCGGGAGGCTCCTACGAGCAGTACTTC. Amino acid sequence: CASSLAGGSYEQYF.

V and J are TRBV10-1 and TRBJ1-1; tentatively, D is TRBD1 (5 bases). This CDR3 region has 14 residues. Trimming cost V 0 bases and J 5 bases, with 10 bases left between them. The germline gives CDR1 WNHNN, CDR2 SYGVQD (reference sequence). The CDR3 reads CASSESGGWTEAFF. In DNA form, the CDR3 reads TGCGCCAGCAGTGAGTCTGGGGGTTGGACTGAAGCTTTCTTT.

This clone was recorded once. The CDR3 protein is CASSGRRENVHEQYF. Written as DNA, the CDR3 is TGCGCCAGCAGTGGACGGCGGGAGAACGTCCACGAGCAGTACTTC. The chain links TRBV10-1 to TRBJ2-7, with 7 positions matching TRBD2. J gave up 5 bases and V 4 bases, and 11 bases lay outside the gene matches. This CDR3 has 15 residues. Germline values: CDR1 WNHNN, CDR2 SYGVQD (reference sequence).

V gene TRBV9 combines with J gene TRBJ1-6; D ambiguous. Germline CDR1 SGDLS, CDR2 YYNGEE. Trimming stripped 3 bases from V and 2 bases from J, with 12 bases between. The CDR3 covers 16 residues. The CDR3 DNA reads TGTGCCAGCAGCGCACTAGCCGGTCCCTATAATTCACCCCTCCACTTT. Translated, it gives CASSALAGPYNSPLHF. The full variable domain, completed using reference TRBV9 and TRBJ1-6, is DSGVTQTPKHLITATGQRVTLRCSPRSGDLSVYWYQQSLDQGLQFLIQYYNGEERAKGNILERFSAQQFPDLHSELNLSSLELGDSALYFCASSALAGPYNSPLHFGNGTRLTVT.

This chain uses TRBV5-1 with TRBJ1-1; D ambiguous. CDR1 and CDR2 from the germline V gene are SGHRS and YFSETQ. Deletions cut 4 bases from V and 8 bases from J, with 15 bases between. The CDR3 has 13 amino acids. CDR3 protein: CASSLSTDEEAFF. The CDR3 DNA reads TGCGCCAGCAGCCTCTCGACGGACGAGGAAGCTTTCTTT.

The genes are TRBV5-4 and TRBJ2-7; 7 bases map to TRBD1. V dropped 0 bases and J dropped 1; count of bases not matched to a gene: 4. The CDR3 has 15 amino acids. CDR1 is SGHNT, CDR2 YYREEE, per germline (reference sequence). In nucleotides, the CDR3 is TGTGCCAGCAGCTTGGGCCGACAGGGATCCTACGAGCAGTACTTC. Translating it yields CASSLGRQGSYEQYF.

This clone was seen a few times. This chain connects TRBV5-1 to TRBJ1-3, with D possibly matching TRBD1 (6 bases). Trimming left V 4 bases short and J 3 bases short, with 23 bases between. CDR3 length equals 18 residues. Germline loops: CDR1 SGHRS, CDR2 YFSETQ. The CDR3 DNA is TGCGCCAGCAGCCAGGAACCGACAGGCCCTACAGGTGGAAACACCATATATTTT. Its protein is CASSQEPTGPTGGNTIYF.

The chain uses TRBV28 and TRBJ1-5, with D maybe TRBD1 (6 bases). The germline V and J ends were trimmed by 6 bases and 7 bases, with 16 bases remaining between them. Germline V gene sequence: CDR1 MDHEN, CDR2 SYDVKM. There are 14 residues in the CDR3. The CDR3 sequence: CASSLRQGNQPQHF. CDR3 in DNA: TGTGCCAGCAGCCTCCGTCAGGGGAACCAGCCCCAGCATTTT.

The chain joins TRBV5-1 to TRBJ2-2; 11 bases align to TRBD2. V lost 4 bases and J lost 4; bases outside the gene matches: 9. The germline CDR1 and CDR2 sequences are SGHRS and YFSETQ. CDR3 length: 17 amino acids. The CDR3 region is CASSPETSGTGTGELFF. The CDR3 coding sequence is TGCGCCAGCAGCCCGGAGACTAGCGGGACGGGCACCGGGGAGCTGTTTTTT.

This chain joins TRBV21-1 and TRBJ2-1; no check of the table's D call, TRBD2, against the DNA was made. TRBV21-1 is shown as a pseudogene. This CDR3 has 15 residues. The CDR3 DNA reads TGTGCCAGCAGCGCACAAAAAACGAGACTAGACGAGCAGTTCTTC. Its translation is CASSAQKTRLDEQFF.

The V call is TRBV5-4, the J call TRBJ2-1; D is unclear. Germline CDR1 is SGHNT and CDR2 is YYREEE (reference sequence). The V gene lost 3 bases and the J gene lost 9 bases, with 13 bases spanning the gap. The CDR3 covers 13 residues. The CDR3 is CASSWNWFGEQFF. CDR3 bases: TGTGCCAGCAGCTGGAACTGGTTTGGTGAGCAGTTCTTC.

V and J are TRBV10-3 and TRBJ2-5, with D uncertain. V lost 2 bases and J 1 base, leaving 5 bases between the germline ends. Germline V lookup: CDR1 ENHRY, CDR2 SYGVKD. This CDR3 is 13 amino acids long. The CDR3 here is CAISEGFQETQYF. Here the CDR3 DNA reads TGTGCCATCAGTGAGGGATTCCAAGAGACCCAGTACTTC.

The rearrangement joins TRBV29-1 to TRBJ2-3; D may be TRBD2 (5 bases). Trimming shortened V by 8 bases and J by 6 bases, and 9 bases separated the two germline ends. This CDR3 comprises 10 residues. Germline lookup yields CDR1 SQVTM and CDR2 ANQGSEA. The CDR3 is CSSGGDTQYF. For the CDR3, the DNA is TGCAGCTCGGGCGGGGATACGCAGTATTTT.

V and J are TRBV7-2 and TRBJ2-7; no clear D gene. V lost 2 bases to trimming and J lost 3 bases, with 5 bases between them. The CDR3 length is 12 residues. Per germline, CDR1 SGHTA and CDR2 FQGNSA. Here the CDR3 DNA reads TGTGCCAGCAGCTTATTAAACTACGAGCAGTACTTC. As protein: CASSLLNYEQYF.

V and J are TRBV10-3 and TRBJ1-1; TRBD1 matches at 8 bases. After removal of 2 bases from V and 4 bases from J, the junction contained 6 bases not matched to a gene. CDR1 and CDR2 from the germline V gene are ENHRY and SYGVKD. This CDR3 has 15 residues. CDR3 in amino acids: CAISEGQGARTEAFF. In DNA form, the CDR3 reads TGTGCCATCAGTGAGGGGCAGGGGGCTCGCACTGAAGCTTTCTTT.

CDR3 region: CASSDSTIQPGRSSYEQYF. The DNA for the CDR3 is TGTGCCAGCAGTGACTCTACGATACAACCGGGACGGAGCTCCTACGAGCAGTACTTC. The chain joins TRBV6-4 to TRBJ2-7; D might be TRBD1 or TRBD2, each matching 5 bases. Germline V gene sequence: CDR1 MRHNA, CDR2 SNTAGT. The CDR3 has 19 residues. Between the trimmed V and J ends, which lost 0 bases and 0 bases, there was a span of 21 bases.

The chain links TRBV9 to TRBJ2-7; D call uncertain. Germline V gene sequence: CDR1 SGDLS, CDR2 YYNGEE. This CDR3 is built from 14 residues. The V end was cut by 0 bases, the J end by 1 base, with 8 bases between. Written as DNA, the CDR3 is TGTGCCAGCAGCGTAGATGGGGTTTCCTACGAGCAGTACTTC. Translated, it gives CASSVDGVSYEQYF.

The chain joins TRBV5-1 to TRBJ1-1; D is possibly TRBD1 (6 bases). V was shortened by 0 bases and J by 1 base, with 13 bases between the two germline ends. Germline CDR1 SGHRS, CDR2 YFSETQ. The CDR3 covers 16 residues. DNA of the CDR3: TGCGCCAGCAGCTTGGGGGTATGGGGGCAGAACACTGAAGCTTTCTTT. Translating gives CASSLGVWGQNTEAFF.

This clone counts as medium-sized. The J gene is TRBJ1-2, the V gene TRBV7-8; possible D gene TRBD1, 5 bases. This CDR3 region has 15 residues. Looked up from germline, CDR1 is SGHVS and CDR2 is FQNEAQ. V gave up 0 bases and J gave up 1 base, with 9 bases separating them. The CDR3 DNA sequence: TGTGCCAGCAGCTTAGCGGGGCAGGGTAACTATGGCTACACCTTC. Amino acid sequence: CASSLAGQGNYGYTF.

The chain links TRBV27 to TRBJ1-3; possibly TRBD1 for D (6 bases). The germline V and J ends were trimmed by 4 bases and 0 bases, with 10 bases remaining between them. This CDR3 is 15 amino acids long. CDR1 MNHEY and CDR2 SMNVEV come from the germline V gene (reference sequence). The CDR3 DNA reads TGTGCCAGCAGTTCAAACAGGGACTCTGGAAACACCATATATTTT. Its translation: CASSSNRDSGNTIYF.

The chain couples TRBV9 to TRBJ1-6; 7 bases line up with TRBD1. The CDR3 has 16 residues. With 4 bases clipped from V and 5 bases from J, the junction kept 9 bases outside the gene matches. From germline, CDR1 is SGDLS and CDR2 YYNGEE. The CDR3 DNA sequence: TGTGCCAGCAGCTTTAGACAGGGAGGGGATAATTCACCCCTCCACTTT. It translates to CASSFRQGGDNSPLHF.